This is a list of T cell receptor beta chains from one sample in a study of CD4 T cells in relation to SARS-CoV-2 and coronaviruses. Sequenced by immunoSEQ multiplex PCR; TCRdb stores in-frame clones only, minus some. This sample has 65,000 or so clones, with around 87% found just once. The sequencing input was memory CD4+ T cells from PBMCs. Source of these receptors: a human donor in good health. The CDR3 runs from the conserved cysteine through the conserved F or W. D genes are given only for firm matches. The listing skips clone size in some rows; elsewhere it reads once, few, many or a size class.

>TRBV30|NA|NA|TRBJ2-3
TGTGCCTGGAGTGAGGGGATCCAGGGCACAGATACGCAGTATTTT
CAWSEGIQGTDTQYF
>TRBV5-1|NA|NA|TRBJ1-5
TGCGCCAGCAGCTGGGGAGGTCGCGACCAGCCCCAGCATTTT
CASSWGGRDQPQHF
>TRBV5-1|NA|NA|TRBJ2-3
TGCGCCAGCAGCTTGGTCCAGTCTGCAGATACGCAGTATTTT
CASSLVQSADTQYF
>TRBV28|NA|few|TRBJ1-5
TGTGCCAGTCGGCCGGGACAAGATCAGCCCCAGCATTTT
CASRPGQDQPQHF
>TRBV5-1|TRBD1|NA|TRBJ1-1
TGCGCCAGCAGCTGGGGGCCTAGGACAGGGAACACTGAAGCTTTCTTT
CASSWGPRTGNTEAFF
>TRBV4-1|TRBD1|NA|TRBJ1-1
TGCGCCAGCAGACAAACAGGGGGCGGAAACACTGAAGCTTTCTTT
CASRQTGGGNTEAFF
>TRBV6-5|NA|NA|TRBJ1-5
TGTGCCAGCAGTTACACCAGGGATCAGCCCCAGCATTTT
CASSYTRDQPQHF
>TRBV30|TRBD2|NA|TRBJ2-7
TGTGCCTGGTGTACTACTAGCGGTGCAAAGCCCTACGAGCAGTACTTC
CAWCTTSGAKPYEQYF
>TRBV5-4|TRBD2|NA|TRBJ2-7
TGTGCCAGCAGCCCCTCTAGCGGGGGGATCTCCTACGAGCAGTACTTC
CASSPSSGGISYEQYF
>TRBV7-9|NA|once|TRBJ2-4
TGTGCCAGCAGTAAAGGAGACGGGATAGCCAAAAACATTCAGTACTTC
CASSKGDGIAKNIQYF
>TRBV11-2|NA|NA|TRBJ2-5
TGTGCCAGCAGGAGGGGGGTCGGGGACAGTATTGAGACCCAGTACTTC
CASRRGVGDSIETQYF
>TRBV28|TRBD2|NA|TRBJ2-7
TGTGCCAGCAGGCCCGGGGGGTTGATAACCTACGAGCAGTACTTC
CASRPGGLITYEQYF
>TRBV7-9|NA|NA|TRBJ1-3
TGTGCCAGCAGCCCTAGTCTGGGAGGCTCTGGAAACACCATATATTTT
CASSPSLGGSGNTIYF
>TRBV7-9|NA|NA|TRBJ2-5
TGTGCCAGCAGCTTAACCGGGACAACGGGACAAGAGACCCAGTACTTC
CASSLTGTTGQETQYF
>TRBV2|TRBD1|NA|TRBJ2-7
TGTGCCAGCAGTATACAGGGGGTCCCCTACGAGCAGTACTTC
CASSIQGVPYEQYF
>TRBV19|TRBD1|NA|TRBJ1-6
TGTGCCAGTAATGACAGGGGGGTCTCACCCCTCCACTTT
CASNDRGVSPLHF
>TRBV6-5|TRBD1|NA|TRBJ1-1
TGTGCCAGCAGCCGCGGGACAGAGAACACTGAAGCTTTCTTT
CASSRGTENTEAFF
>TRBV5-1|NA|once|TRBJ1-3
TGCGCCTCCGCTGAGGGGGGATCTGGAAACACCATATATTTT
CASAEGGSGNTIYF
>TRBV18|TRBD2|NA|TRBJ2-1
TGTGCCAGCTCACCACCGTCTAGCGGGAACCAGTTCTTC
CASSPPSSGNQFF
>TRBV5-1|NA|NA|TRBJ2-1
TGCGCCAGCAGCCGGAGTCGTGCGGAGACAGTCTACAATGAGCAGTTCTTC
CASSRSRAETVYNEQFF
>TRBV3-1/TRBV3-2|TRBD1|NA|TRBJ2-7
TGTGCCAGCAGCCAAACAGGGGGATCCTACGAGCAGTACTTC
CASSQTGGSYEQYF
>TRBV24-1|NA|NA|TRBJ1-2
TGTGCCACCAGTGGTGGGGAGGGTCGCGGCTACACCTTC
CATSGGEGRGYTF
>TRBV2|NA|NA|TRBJ1-3
TGTGTTAGCAGGACCTCTGGAAACACCATATATTTT
CVSRTSGNTIYF
>TRBV6-5|TRBD1|NA|TRBJ2-3
TGTGCCAGCAGCCGACTGGACAGGGACACAGATACGCAGTATTTT
CASSRLDRDTDTQYF
>TRBV7-2|TRBD1|NA|TRBJ2-7
TGTGCCAGCAGCTTCGACAGGGTCCCCCTACACGAGCAGTACTTC
CASSFDRVPLHEQYF
>TRBV18|TRBD1|once|TRBJ1-1
TGTGCCAGCTCACTACAGGGGGACACTGAAGCTTTCTTT
CASSLQGDTEAFF
>TRBV19|TRBD2|NA|TRBJ2-5
TGTGCCAGTAGTCGAGGACTAGCGGGAGGTACGGAGACCCAGTACTTC
CASSRGLAGGTETQYF
>TRBV7-9|NA|NA|TRBJ2-3
TGTGCCAGCAGCTTAGGTTCGGGAATGTCCACAGATACGCAGTATTTT
CASSLGSGMSTDTQYF
>TRBV4-3|TRBD1|NA|TRBJ2-3
TGCGCCAGCAGCCAAGACGGGACAGGGGGCACAGATACGCAGTATTTT
CASSQDGTGGTDTQYF
>TRBV5-1|TRBD1|NA|TRBJ2-6
TGCGCCAGCAGCTCGGGACAGGGGGCCTCTGGGGCCAACGTCCTGACTTTC
CASSSGQGASGANVLTF
>TRBV2|TRBD1|NA|TRBJ2-7
TGTGCCAGCACCGAAGGGACAGCGTTTGCCTACGAGCAGTACTTC
CASTEGTAFAYEQYF
>TRBV7-8|TRBD1|once|TRBJ1-2
TGTGCCAGCAGCCTCAGACAGGGAGGAGGTGGCTACACCTTC
CASSLRQGGGGYTF
>TRBV15|NA|NA|TRBJ1-1
TGTGCCACCAGCAGAAACACTGAAGCTTTCTTT
CATSRNTEAFF
>TRBV3-1/TRBV3-2|TRBD1|NA|TRBJ1-3
TGTGCCAGCAGCCAAAGACAGGGCCCCACCATATATTTT
CASSQRQGPTIYF
>TRBV5-1|TRBD1|NA|TRBJ1-2
TGCGCCAGCAGCTCCGTTCAGGGGGCGGGAAGGGGCCCAGATGGCTACACCTTC
CASSSVQGAGRGPDGYTF
>TRBV5-6|NA|NA|TRBJ1-1
TGTGCCAGCAGCTTGTCCATGACTGAAGCTTTCTTT
CASSLSMTEAFF
>TRBV11-3|TRBD2|NA|TRBJ2-5
TGTGCCAGCAGCCCACGACTAGCGGAAGAAGAGACCCAGTACTTC
CASSPRLAEEETQYF
>TRBV5-5|NA|NA|TRBJ1-2
TGTGCCAGCAGCCGGGAGATGGACAGCCTTAACTATGGCTACACCTTC
CASSREMDSLNYGYTF
>TRBV10-3|NA|NA|TRBJ1-1
TGTGCCATCAGTGAGTCGGAGTCGAACGCTTTCTTT
CAISESESNAFF
>TRBV18|NA|few|TRBJ1-5
TGTGCCAGCTCACCCATACCGGATAGCAATCAGCCCCAGCATTTT
CASSPIPDSNQPQHF
>TRBV3-1/TRBV3-2|NA|NA|TRBJ1-2
TGTGCCAGCAGCCAAGAGGGGCAGTACACCTTC
CASSQEGQYTF
>TRBV28|TRBD1|NA|TRBJ2-6
TGTGCCAGCAGCCACGAGAGACGGGACAGGGGTAGGGGGGCCAACGTCCTGACTTTC
CASSHERRDRGRGANVLTF
>TRBV6-6|TRBD1|NA|TRBJ1-4
TGTGCCAGCAGCCCCGGGACAGTACATGAAAAACTGTTTTTT
CASSPGTVHEKLFF
>TRBV5-4|TRBD1|NA|TRBJ1-2
TGTGCCAGCAGCGGACAGGGGGCCTACGAACAAGCTGGCTACACCTTC
CASSGQGAYEQAGYTF
>TRBV4-3|NA|few|TRBJ1-5
TGCGCCAGCAGCCAAGACTACAGGAGTCGCAAAAATCAGCCCCAGCATTTT
CASSQDYRSRKNQPQHF
>TRBV18|NA|NA|TRBJ1-1
TGTGCCAGCTCACCGCCGGGAGTCACTGAAGCTTTCTTT
CASSPPGVTEAFF
>TRBV4-3|NA|NA|TRBJ1-2
TGCGCCAGCAGCTCGGGACTCCTCTCTGGCTACACCTTC
CASSSGLLSGYTF
>TRBV28|NA|NA|TRBJ1-5
TGTGCCAGCAGTTTTATGGGAATAAGACCTAGCAATCAGCCCCAGCATTTT
CASSFMGIRPSNQPQHF
>TRBV13|NA|NA|TRBJ2-3
TGTGCCAGCAGCTCCCGACCGAGCACAGATACGCAGTATTTT
CASSSRPSTDTQYF
>TRBV5-1|NA|NA|TRBJ2-7
TGCGCCAGCAGCTTGACTCAGGGGGGTCACTACGAGCAGTACTTC
CASSLTQGGHYEQYF
>TRBV7-3|NA|NA|TRBJ2-7
TGTGCCAGCAGCTTAACTGCAGGGGCCTACGAGCAGTACTTC
CASSLTAGAYEQYF
>TRBV9|NA|NA|TRBJ2-1
TGTGCCAGCAGCGCACGCGCGTTTGGGGGGAATGAGCAGTTCTTC
CASSARAFGGNEQFF
>TRBV28|TRBD1|NA|TRBJ2-7
TGTGCCAGCACCAAGGGACAGTTCTACGAGCAGTACTTC
CASTKGQFYEQYF
>TRBV2|NA|NA|TRBJ2-2
TGTGCCACCACCCGCGCGGGGGCCGACACCGGGGAGCTGTTTTTT
CATTRAGADTGELFF
>TRBV5-1|NA|NA|TRBJ1-1
TGCGCCAGCAGCTTGTTGGGCCGTGAAGCTTTCTTT
CASSLLGREAFF
>TRBV29-1|NA|NA|TRBJ1-2
TGCAGCGTTGAACGACAGAATGGCTACACCTTC
CSVERQNGYTF
>TRBV5-1|NA|NA|TRBJ2-5
TGCGCCAGCAGGACGGGGGTCGGATGGGAGACCCAGTACTTC
CASRTGVGWETQYF
>TRBV2|NA|NA|TRBJ1-5
TGTGCCAGCAGTGTCGGAAGAGATTACGACCCCCAGCATTTT
CASSVGRDYDPQHF
>TRBV7-9|NA|NA|TRBJ2-7
TGTGCCAGCAGCTTGTCGGCGGCCTCCTACGAGCAGTACTTC
CASSLSAASYEQYF